This T cell receptor beta chain was obtained from a study of T-cell reconstitution after alpha-beta-depleted transplantation in children. Study-wide results and caveats: Reported findings indicate that, about two months after transplant, alpha-beta T cells came from several hundred expanded clones, which were derived from non-depleted graft cells.

This clonotype was seen only a few times. Its antigen is as yet unknown. Unique molecular identifiers were incorporated into the prepared TCRbeta library. TCRdb reprocessed the PCR reads with MiXCR, giving one entry per CDR3 protein. Seen here are 100,000 to 130,000 distinct CDR3 sequences, 5.5% to 6.5% observed once, and the top ten hold approximately 25%. Germline CDR1 SEHNR, CDR2 FQNEAQ (reference sequence). V trimming: 6 bases; J trimming: 2 bases; junction bases outside the gene matches: 4. The CDR3 has 16 residues. The rearrangement joins TRBV7-9 to TRBJ2-2; TRBD2 aligns across 12 bases. This TCR was sampled from a male patient between 2 and 15 years old who had a stem cell transplant for acute lymphoblastic leukemia, so the T cells may come from the graft donor. Sequenced here: PBMCs, mostly from graft donor cells, sampled 360 days after TCRalphabeta/CD19-depleted stem cell transplant. This CDR3 reads CASSSGLAGNTGELFF. The CDR3 DNA reads as TGTGCCAGCAGTTCAGGACTAGCGGGAAACACCGGGGAGCTGTTTTTT.